The 10 T cell receptor beta chains presented below share a single source sample, sequenced in a study of cytotoxic CD8 clonotypes in ibrutinib-treated CLL. Measured with immunoSEQ multiplex PCR; TCRdb has only the in-frame clones, and not every one. Of around 200,000 clones listed, about four fifths were seen once; the top ten hold 9.5% to 12%. Sequences were derived from PBMCs, sampled after 12 months of ibrutinib treatment. Receptor source: a human donor with chronic lymphocytic leukemia.

This chain connects TRBV7-9 to TRBJ1-4; no clear D gene. The CDR3 sequence is 18 residues long. V was pared by 0 bases and J by 8 bases, with 22 bases between. CDR1 is SEHNR, CDR2 FQNEAQ, per germline (reference sequence). CDR3 nucleotide sequence: TGTGCCAGCAGCTTAGCGCGGTCGCTTGGGAGCTCTGGGGAAAAACTGTTTTTT. This sequence encodes CASSLARSLGSSGEKLFF.

CDR3 loop: CASSRSGLAGGGELFF. CDR3 coding DNA: TGTGCCAGCAGCCGGTCCGGACTAGCGGGAGGCGGGGAGCTGTTTTTT. The rearrangement joins TRBV5-4 to TRBJ2-2, with 14 bases aligning to TRBD2. Per the germline V gene, CDR1 is SGHNT and CDR2 is YYREEE (reference sequence). CDR3 size: 16 residues. With V trimmed by 4 bases and J by 7 bases, 6 bases remained unmatched.

The gene calls are TRBV9 and TRBJ1-1; D is unresolved. Trimming pared 1 base from V and 0 bases from J, leaving 10 bases between. The CDR3 totals 15 residues. Germline V gives CDR1 SGDLS, CDR2 YYNGEE. This CDR3 is CASSVHPYLNTEAFF. For the CDR3, the DNA is TGTGCCAGCAGCGTACATCCCTACTTGAACACTGAAGCTTTCTTT. The complete variable domain, with remaining parts taken from reference TRBV9 and TRBJ1-1, reads DSGVTQTPKHLITATGQRVTLRCSPRSGDLSVYWYQQSLDQGLQFLIQYYNGEERAKGNILERFSAQQFPDLHSELNLSSLELGDSALYFCASSVHPYLNTEAFFGQGTRLTVV.

This rearrangement joins TRBV29-1 to TRBJ1-2; tentative D call: TRBD1 (6 bases). The CDR3 length is 13 residues. Germline V lookup: CDR1 SQVTM, CDR2 ANQGSEA. The V end was cut by 2 bases, the J end by 5 bases, with 12 bases between. The CDR3 loop reads CSVERGVRYGYTF. For the CDR3, the DNA is TGCAGCGTTGAAAGGGGGGTCCGGTATGGCTACACCTTC. The whole variable domain, remainder taken from reference TRBV29-1 and TRBJ1-2, is SAVISQKPSRDICQRGTSLTIQCQVDSQVTMMFWYRQQPGQSLTLIATANQGSEATYESGFVIDKFPISRPNLTFSTLTVSNMSPEDSSIYLCSVERGVRYGYTFGSGTRLTVV.

This rearrangement joins TRBV6-1 to TRBJ1-2; D ambiguous. The germline CDR1 and CDR2 sequences are MNHNS and SASEGT. The CDR3 spans 15 residues. V lost 0 bases, J lost 2 bases, and 10 bases lay in between. This CDR3 reads CASSEAQRVNYGYTF. For the CDR3, the DNA is TGTGCCAGCAGTGAAGCGCAGAGGGTGAACTATGGCTACACCTTC.

CDR3 loop: CASNPGGTDTQYF. For the CDR3, the DNA is TGTGCCAGCAACCCAGGGGGCACAGATACGCAGTATTTT. The V gene is TRBV9, the J gene TRBJ2-3; the D gene is possibly TRBD1 (6 bases). Trimming cost V 6 bases and J 1 base, with 9 bases left between them. Per the germline V gene, CDR1 is SGDLS and CDR2 is YYNGEE. This CDR3 comprises 13 residues.

The V gene is TRBV18, the J gene TRBJ2-1; D could derive from TRBD1 or TRBD2 (6 bases each). From germline, CDR1 is KGHSH and CDR2 LQKENI. CDR3 length: 13 residues. V was trimmed by 3 bases and J by 12 bases, leaving 15 bases between them. The DNA for the CDR3 is TGTGCCAGCTCACCCCGACAGGAGGGGTGGCAGTTCTTC. It is translated as CASSPRQEGWQFF.

V gene TRBV19 combines with J gene TRBJ1-1; D gene uncertain. Germline loops: CDR1 LNHDA, CDR2 SQIVND (reference sequence). The CDR3 sequence is 16 residues long. The V and J ends lost 3 bases and 0 bases respectively, with 14 bases between them. The DNA of the CDR3 is TGTGCCAGTAGTATTAGGGTTCAAGTATTGAACACTGAAGCTTTCTTT. Its protein product is CASSIRVQVLNTEAFF. Full variable domain (remainder filled in from reference TRBV19 and TRBJ1-1): DGGITQSPKYLFRKEGQNVTLSCEQNLNHDAMYWYRQDPGQGLRLIYYSQIVNDFQKGDIAEGYSVSREKKESFPLTVTSAQKNPTAFYLCASSIRVQVLNTEAFFGQGTRLTVV.

The chain carries TRBV5-4 and TRBJ2-3, with D perhaps matching TRBD2 (6 bases). The CDR3 consists of 15 residues. V gave up 0 bases and J gave up 5 bases, with 13 bases separating them. Germline assignment: CDR1 SGHNT and CDR2 YYREEE (reference sequence). The CDR3 sequence: CASSLGGDVGDTQYF. The CDR3 DNA sequence: TGTGCCAGCAGCTTGGGGGGGGATGTGGGAGATACGCAGTATTTT.

The chain combines TRBV14 with TRBJ2-2, with D unclear. Germline V gene sequence: CDR1 SGHDN, CDR2 FVKESK. CDR3 length: 12 residues. Between the trimmed V and J ends, which lost 3 bases and 8 bases, there was a span of 7 bases. In DNA form, the CDR3 reads TGTGCCAGCAGCCATGAGGCTGGGGAGCTGTTTTTT. This sequence encodes CASSHEAGELFF.